The source of this TCR beta chain is a study of prognosis after radiotherapy for stage I lung cancer. The overall study: None of the non-small cell lung cancer patients was considered medically operable.

Amplification of the TCR beta CDR3 (from genomic DNA) was done by two-round multiplex PCR. Primers were specific to each TRBV and TRBJ gene in first-round PCR. As the PCR entered its second round, universal primers were used. Each CDR3 protein gets one entry after TCRdb re-called the multiplex PCR reads with MiXCR. The sample lists 13,000 to 15,000 distinct CDR3 sequences, about 57% occurring once. This clonotype is classed as medium-sized. At both of two time points, around 5.6 milliliters of peripheral blood were drawn. Trimming cost V 2 bases and J 0 bases; bases outside gene matches: 4. Germline V gene sequence: CDR1 MNHEY, CDR2 SMNVEV (reference sequence). The CDR3 is 15 amino acids.

Sequenced here: PBMCs, sampled before or after stereotactic body radiation therapy (not recorded which). This chain links TRBV27 with TRBJ2-7; the match to TRBD1 covers 7 bases. The receptor was isolated from a donor over 45 with non-small cell lung cancer. CDR3 DNA: TGTGCCAGCAGTTTAGCTGGGACAGCCTCCTACGAGCAGTACTTC. Translated: CASSLAGTASYEQYF.